A selection of T cell receptor beta chains follows, all from one sample in a study of Ad26.COV2.S vaccination and SARS-CoV-2 variants. Libraries were prepared by immunoSEQ multiplex PCR; TCRdb keeps only in-frame clonotypes and omits some of them. The sample shows about 350,000 clones, roughly nine tenths of them seen only once. The sequences come from peripheral blood, collected after recovery from COVID-19. Receptors originate from a human donor who had recovered from COVID-19. The CDR3 runs from the conserved cysteine through the conserved F or W. Fields, in order: clone size, D gene, V gene, J gene, CDR3 DNA, CDR3 protein. D genes are given only for firm matches. The size entry is marked missing in some rows and otherwise reads once, few, many or a size class.

few	NA	TRBV5-6	TRBJ2-7	TGTGCCAGCAGCTTCAGAAGGGCCGGCTCCTACGAGCAGTACTTC	CASSFRRAGSYEQYF
NA	NA	TRBV9	TRBJ2-7	TGTGCCAGCAGCGTAGCTGGGGGACAAACCTACGAGCAGTACTTC	CASSVAGGQTYEQYF
NA	TRBD1	TRBV19	TRBJ1-6	TGTGCCAGTAGTATAGGAGGGGCCTTGTCGGGACAGGGATATTTGAATTCACCCCTCCACTTT	CASSIGGALSGQGYLNSPLHF
NA	TRBD1	TRBV15	TRBJ1-2	TGTGCCACCAGTAGCAGGGGGCAAGGCTACACCTTC	CATSSRGQGYTF
NA	TRBD2	TRBV6-2/TRBV6-3	TRBJ2-2	TGTGCCAGCAGTTACAAGCTAGCGGGGGGGCGCCCCGGGGAGCTGTTTTTT	CASSYKLAGGRPGELFF
NA	NA	TRBV6-2/TRBV6-3	TRBJ2-3	TGTGCCAGCAGTTATTTACAGGCCACGGATACGCAGTATTTT	CASSYLQATDTQYF
once	NA	TRBV9	TRBJ1-2	TGTGCCAGCAGCGTAGAGGCAGCCTATGGCTACACCTTC	CASSVEAAYGYTF
NA	NA	TRBV10-3	TRBJ2-5	TGTGCCATCAGTGAGAGGACAGCGAAGGCTCCTCGGGAGACCCAGTACTTC	CAISERTAKAPRETQYF
NA	TRBD2	TRBV10-3	TRBJ2-3	TGTGCCATCAGTAGAACTAGCGGGGGCACAGATACGCAGTATTTT	CAISRTSGGTDTQYF
NA	TRBD1	TRBV10-1	TRBJ2-1	TGCGCCAGCAGTGAGGACAGGGTGGAGGATGAGCAGTTCTTC	CASSEDRVEDEQFF
NA	NA	TRBV7-6	TRBJ1-1	TGTGCCAGCAGCTTAGAGGGGGGGAGAAAAACTGAAGCTTTCTTT	CASSLEGGRKTEAFF
NA	NA	TRBV6-5	TRBJ2-2	TGTGCCAGCAGTTACTCGCGGGGGCCCACCGGGGAGCTGTTTTTT	CASSYSRGPTGELFF
once	NA	TRBV6-5	TRBJ2-7	TGTGCCAGCAGTTACTCCGGGACATCCTACGAGCAGTACTTC	CASSYSGTSYEQYF
NA	NA	TRBV6-5	TRBJ1-4	TGTGCCAGCAGTCCCAGGGGAATGGGTGAAAAACTGTTTTTT	CASSPRGMGEKLFF
NA	NA	TRBV7-2	TRBJ2-1	TGTGCCAGCAGCTTAATTGCAGGGCTCTACAATGAGCAGTTCTTC	CASSLIAGLYNEQFF
NA	NA	TRBV5-1	TRBJ1-3	TGCGCCAGCAGCTTGAATACTATCCCCTCTGGAAACACCATATATTTT	CASSLNTIPSGNTIYF
NA	NA	TRBV29-1	TRBJ2-3	TGCAGCGTTACTAATGACAGGACAGATACGCAGTATTTT	CSVTNDRTDTQYF
NA	TRBD1	TRBV7-9	TRBJ1-2	TGTGCCAGCAGCGGGGGACAGGACCCTTCTAACTATGGCTACACCTTC	CASSGGQDPSNYGYTF
NA	TRBD2	TRBV5-6	TRBJ2-1	TGTGCCAGCAGCGCTAGGGTTAGCGGGGGGAATGAGCAGTTCTTC	CASSARVSGGNEQFF
NA	NA	TRBV7-9	TRBJ1-1	TGTGCCAGCAGCCGCCCTGGGGACACTGAAGCTTTCTTT	CASSRPGDTEAFF
NA	NA	TRBV6-2/TRBV6-3	TRBJ2-1	TGTGCCAGCAGTTACTCCTGGGGGCAGAGCTCCTACAATGAGCAGTTCTTC	CASSYSWGQSSYNEQFF
NA	TRBD1	TRBV6-5	TRBJ1-2	TGTGCCAGCAGGCCCGGGGACAGGGCCTATGGCTACACCTTC	CASRPGDRAYGYTF
once	TRBD1	TRBV6-2/TRBV6-3	TRBJ1-5	TGTGCCAGCAGACCTACAGGGGTTAATCAGCCCCAGCATTTT	CASRPTGVNQPQHF
NA	TRBD1	TRBV18	TRBJ2-7	TGTGCCAGCTCACCCGGGACAGGGAGAAACGAGCAGTACTTC	CASSPGTGRNEQYF
NA	NA	TRBV18	TRBJ2-5	TGTGCCAGCTCACCAGCGGGGCAGGGCCCCCAAGAGACCCAGTACTTC	CASSPAGQGPQETQYF
NA	TRBD1	TRBV5-1	TRBJ1-2	TGCGCCAGCAGCTTCGGACAGGGAGGCTTAGGCTACACCTTC	CASSFGQGGLGYTF
NA	NA	TRBV7-6	TRBJ1-5	TGTGCCAGCAGCCAGGACAGAAATCAGCCCCAGCATTTT	CASSQDRNQPQHF
NA	TRBD1	TRBV2	TRBJ2-7	TGTGCCAGCAGTGCGGAGACAGGGAACTCCTACGAGCAGTACTTC	CASSAETGNSYEQYF
NA	NA	TRBV7-3	TRBJ2-6	TGTGCCAGCAGCCAACAGGGCCGTTCTGGGGCCAACGTCCTGACTTTC	CASSQQGRSGANVLTF
NA	TRBD1	TRBV6-5	TRBJ2-5	TGTGCCAGCGAGGACAGGGAAGAGACCCAGTACTTC	CASEDREETQYF
NA	TRBD1	TRBV29-1	TRBJ1-1	TGCAGCGCCGATTCGACCGGGACAGGAGCCGAAGCTTTCTTT	CSADSTGTGAEAFF
NA	NA	TRBV7-2	TRBJ1-5	TGTGCCAGCAGCCAAACGGACAGTCAGCCCCAGCATTTT	CASSQTDSQPQHF
once	NA	TRBV6-2/TRBV6-3	TRBJ1-5	TGTGCCAGCAGCGTTATAGGCAATCAGCCCCAGCATTTT	CASSVIGNQPQHF
NA	NA	TRBV5-1	TRBJ2-5	TGCGCCAGCAGCTTGGTGTCAGGTCAAGAGACCCAGTACTTC	CASSLVSGQETQYF
NA	TRBD1	TRBV6-5	TRBJ2-7	TGTGCCAGCAGTTTCGCCGTCGACAGGGCCGAGCAGTACTTC	CASSFAVDRAEQYF
NA	TRBD2	TRBV5-1	TRBJ2-2	TGCGCCAGCGGAAGCGGGGGCTCGGACACCGGGGAGCTGTTTTTT	CASGSGGSDTGELFF
NA	TRBD2	TRBV4-1	TRBJ2-7	TGCGCCAGCAGCCCCTCAAGGACTAGCGGGGGGGGTAACTACGAGCAGTACTTC	CASSPSRTSGGGNYEQYF
NA	NA	TRBV4-1	TRBJ2-3	TGCGCCAGCCAAGGCGGGGCCCTAGATACGCAGTATTTT	CASQGGALDTQYF
NA	TRBD1	TRBV18	TRBJ2-7	TGTGCCAGCTCACCAAGACGAGCGGGGACAGGGGCTCTATCTAGCTCCTACGAGCAGTACTTC	CASSPRRAGTGALSSSYEQYF
NA	TRBD2	TRBV7-9	TRBJ2-3	TGTGCCAGCAGCCCAGGGACTAGCGGGGATGGTTGGGGCACAGATACGCAGTATTTT	CASSPGTSGDGWGTDTQYF
NA	TRBD2	TRBV7-2	TRBJ2-7	TGTGCCAGCAGCCGGACTAGCGGTGACGGCTACGAGCAGTACTTC	CASSRTSGDGYEQYF
NA	NA	TRBV5-1	TRBJ2-2	TGCGCCAGCAGACGGAGCACAAACACCGGGGAGCTGTTTTTT	CASRRSTNTGELFF
NA	NA	TRBV5-3	TRBJ2-7	TGTGCCAGAAGCTTTTCAGGGTTCCCCCACGAGCAGTACTTC	CARSFSGFPHEQYF
NA	NA	TRBV28	TRBJ2-6	TGTGCCAGCAGGGGACGGGCTGGGGCCAACGTCCTGACTTTC	CASRGRAGANVLTF
NA	NA	TRBV7-2	TRBJ2-2	TGTGCCAGCAGCTTATTGCAGGGATCCGGGGAGCTGTTTTTT	CASSLLQGSGELFF
once	TRBD2	TRBV2	TRBJ2-3	TGTGCCAGCAGTGAACGTCGCGGGGGGCCCACAGATACGCAGTATTTT	CASSERRGGPTDTQYF
once	NA	TRBV12-5	TRBJ2-1	TGTGCTAGTGGTCAAGGCGGGTCAATCAATGAGCAGTTCTTC	CASGQGGSINEQFF
NA	NA	TRBV9	TRBJ1-4	TGTGCCAGCAGCGTAGACAGTTCTAATGAAAAACTGTTTTTT	CASSVDSSNEKLFF
NA	NA	TRBV19	TRBJ1-5	TGTGCCAGTAGTACCTACGGGAGGGATCAGCCCCAGCATTTT	CASSTYGRDQPQHF
NA	NA	TRBV6-6	TRBJ1-5	TGTGCCAGCAGTTTGGGTGGCAGCATCTACAATCAGCCCCAGCATTTT	CASSLGGSIYNQPQHF
NA	NA	TRBV12-5	TRBJ2-5	TGTGCTAGTGGCCAGAGTTTGGTGGAGACCCAGTACTTC	CASGQSLVETQYF
NA	NA	TRBV2	TRBJ1-3	TGTGCCAGCAGCAAGGGACTGACTGGAAACACCATATATTTT	CASSKGLTGNTIYF